This TCR beta chain stems from a study of graft-versus-host responses after intestinal transplantation. Concerning this clone itself: Its specificity is not known.

The data were produced by immunoSEQ multiplex PCR, yet TCRdb's version contains in-frame clones alone and is incomplete. The sample includes 80,000 to 85,000 clones, about nine tenths seen only once; the top ten take 0.1%. CDR1 and CDR2 (germline): GTSNPN, SVGIG (reference sequence). Trimming took 5 bases from V and 4 from J, leaving 6 bases between them. The CDR3 is made up of 11 amino acids. This chain joins TRBV30 and TRBJ2-1; tentative D call: TRBD1 (5 bases). Sequenced here: unstimulated CD4+ T cells sorted from spleen or lymph node cells, sampled before intestinal transplant. This TCR came from a human donor who received an intestinal transplant. CDR3 coding DNA: TGTGCCTGGTCAGGGTACAATGAGCAGTTCTTC. This encodes CAWSGYNEQFF.